The clone carrying this T cell receptor (beta chain) was recorded many times. These data are taken from a study of Graves' ophthalmopathy and Graves' hyperthyroidism. For repertoire sequencing, the TCR beta CDR3 regions were amplified from RNA transcripts. The authors performed first-round RT-PCR with HTBI primers and then a second-round multiplex PCR. TCRdb independently ran MiXCR on the multiplex PCR reads; one entry per CDR3 protein. The sample records about 640,000 distinct CDR3 sequences, approximately 39% being singletons. Germline trimming cut 3 bases from V and 4 bases from J; bases unmatched to any gene: 6. CDR3 length: 15 residues.

This clonotype was obtained from an adult man with Graves' ophthalmopathy. Sequencing input: peripheral blood. J is TRBJ2-5 and V is TRBV12-3 or TRBV12-4, with 9 bases fitting TRBD2. CDR3 in DNA: TGTGCCAGCAGTTTCGGCGGGGGGGCTCCAGAGACCCAGTACTTC. Translated, it gives CASSFGGGAPETQYF.